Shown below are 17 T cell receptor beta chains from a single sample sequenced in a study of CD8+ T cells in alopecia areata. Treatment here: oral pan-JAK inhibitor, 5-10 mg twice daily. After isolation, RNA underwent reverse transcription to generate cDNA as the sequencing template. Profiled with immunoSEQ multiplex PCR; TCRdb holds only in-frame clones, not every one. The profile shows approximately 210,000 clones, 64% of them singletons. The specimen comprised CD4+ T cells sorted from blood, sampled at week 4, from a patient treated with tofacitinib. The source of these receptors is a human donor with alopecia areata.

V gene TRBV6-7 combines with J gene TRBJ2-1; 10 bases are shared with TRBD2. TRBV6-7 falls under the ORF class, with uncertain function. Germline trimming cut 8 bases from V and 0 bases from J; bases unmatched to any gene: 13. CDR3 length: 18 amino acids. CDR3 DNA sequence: TGTGCCAGCCCCGCGGGGTGGCCTAGCGGGAGCTCCTACAATGAGCAGTTCTTC. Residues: CASPAGWPSGSSYNEQFF.

CDR3 in amino acids: CASSSLTGLSYEQYF. Written as DNA, the CDR3 is TGTGCCAGCAGCTCTCTTACAGGGCTATCCTACGAGCAGTACTTC. This chain connects TRBV7-6 to TRBJ2-7, with D tentatively TRBD1 (6 bases). This CDR3 has 15 residues. From germline, CDR1 is SGHVS and CDR2 FNYEAQ. V was trimmed by 4 bases and J by 1 base, leaving 14 bases between them.

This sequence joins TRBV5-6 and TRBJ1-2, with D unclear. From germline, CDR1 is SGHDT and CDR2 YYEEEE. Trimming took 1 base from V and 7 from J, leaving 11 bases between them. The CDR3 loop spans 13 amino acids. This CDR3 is CASSLQPRSGYTF. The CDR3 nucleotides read TGTGCCAGCAGCTTGCAGCCTAGGAGTGGCTACACCTTC.

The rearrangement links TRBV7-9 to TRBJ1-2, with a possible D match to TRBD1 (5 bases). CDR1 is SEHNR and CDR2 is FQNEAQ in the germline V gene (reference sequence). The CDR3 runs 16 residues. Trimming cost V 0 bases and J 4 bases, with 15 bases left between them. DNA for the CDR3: TGTGCCAGCAGCTTAGCCACCGGGACTTCCTCCTATGGCTACACCTTC. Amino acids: CASSLATGTSSYGYTF.

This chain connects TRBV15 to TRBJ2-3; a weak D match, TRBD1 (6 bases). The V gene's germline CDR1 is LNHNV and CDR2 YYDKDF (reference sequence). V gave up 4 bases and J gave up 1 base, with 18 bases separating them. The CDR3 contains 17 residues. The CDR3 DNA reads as TGTGCCACCAGCAAAACACCGGGACATTTGGGCACAGATACGCAGTATTTT. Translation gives CATSKTPGHLGTDTQYF.

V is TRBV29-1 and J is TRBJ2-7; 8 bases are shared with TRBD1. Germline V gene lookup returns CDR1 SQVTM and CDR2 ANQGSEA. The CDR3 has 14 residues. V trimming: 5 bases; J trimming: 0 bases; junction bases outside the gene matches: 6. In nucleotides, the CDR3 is TGCAGCGTTCGCACAGGGGGTAACTCCTACGAGCAGTACTTC. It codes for CSVRTGGNSYEQYF.

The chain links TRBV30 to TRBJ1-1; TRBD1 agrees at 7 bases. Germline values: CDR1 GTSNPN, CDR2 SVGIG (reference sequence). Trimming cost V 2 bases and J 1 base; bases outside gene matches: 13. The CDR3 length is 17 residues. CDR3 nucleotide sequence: TGTGCCTGGAGTCCCACCGCCAGGGGGGTCCGGAACACTGAAGCTTTCTTT. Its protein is CAWSPTARGVRNTEAFF.

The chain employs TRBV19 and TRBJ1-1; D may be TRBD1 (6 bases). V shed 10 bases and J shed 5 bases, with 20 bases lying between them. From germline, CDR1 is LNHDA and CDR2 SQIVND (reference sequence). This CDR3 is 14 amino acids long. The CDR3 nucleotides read TGTGCCACGCGCCTGGGGGGGCAGGGAACTGAAGCTTTCTTT. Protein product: CATRLGGQGTEAFF.

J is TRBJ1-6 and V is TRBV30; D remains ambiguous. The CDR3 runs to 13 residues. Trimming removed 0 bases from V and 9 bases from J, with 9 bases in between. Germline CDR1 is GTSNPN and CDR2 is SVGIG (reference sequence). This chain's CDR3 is CAWSVTDGSPLHF. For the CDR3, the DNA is TGTGCCTGGAGTGTTACTGATGGTTCACCCCTCCACTTT.

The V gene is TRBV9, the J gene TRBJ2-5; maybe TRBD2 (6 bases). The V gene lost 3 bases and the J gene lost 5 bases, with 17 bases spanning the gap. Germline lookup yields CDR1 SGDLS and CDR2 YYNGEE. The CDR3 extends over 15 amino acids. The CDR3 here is CASSGPFTGVETQYF. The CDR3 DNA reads TGTGCCAGCAGCGGCCCCTTTACGGGGGTGGAGACCCAGTACTTC.

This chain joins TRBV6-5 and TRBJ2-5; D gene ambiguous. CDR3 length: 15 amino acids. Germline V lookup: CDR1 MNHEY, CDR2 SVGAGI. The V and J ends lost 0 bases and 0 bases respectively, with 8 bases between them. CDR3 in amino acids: CASSYSGRYQETQYF. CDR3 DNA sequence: TGTGCCAGCAGTTACTCTGGCAGGTACCAAGAGACCCAGTACTTC.

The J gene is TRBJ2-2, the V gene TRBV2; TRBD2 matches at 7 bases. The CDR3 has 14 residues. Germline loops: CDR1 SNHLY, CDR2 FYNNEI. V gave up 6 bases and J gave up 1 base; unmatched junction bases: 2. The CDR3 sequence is CASRERGNTGELFF. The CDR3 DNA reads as TGTGCCAGCAGGGAGCGGGGGAACACCGGGGAGCTGTTTTTT.

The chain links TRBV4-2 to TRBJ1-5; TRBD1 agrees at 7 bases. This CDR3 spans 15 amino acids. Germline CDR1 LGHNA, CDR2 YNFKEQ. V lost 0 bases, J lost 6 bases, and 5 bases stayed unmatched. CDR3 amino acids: CASSQDSQGGQPQHF. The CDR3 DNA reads TGTGCCAGCAGCCAAGATAGCCAGGGGGGTCAGCCCCAGCATTTT.

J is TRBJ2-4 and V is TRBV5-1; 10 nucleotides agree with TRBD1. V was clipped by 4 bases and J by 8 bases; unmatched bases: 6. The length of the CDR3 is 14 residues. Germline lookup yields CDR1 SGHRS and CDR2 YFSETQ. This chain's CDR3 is CASSKGQGWDIQYF. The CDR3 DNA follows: TGCGCCAGCAGCAAGGGACAGGGGTGGGACATTCAGTACTTC.

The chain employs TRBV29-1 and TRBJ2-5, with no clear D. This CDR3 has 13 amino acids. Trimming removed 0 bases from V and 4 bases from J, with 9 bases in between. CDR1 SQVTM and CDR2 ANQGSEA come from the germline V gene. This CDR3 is CSVEDQGRETQYF. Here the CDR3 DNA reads TGCAGCGTTGAAGATCAAGGTCGAGAGACCCAGTACTTC.

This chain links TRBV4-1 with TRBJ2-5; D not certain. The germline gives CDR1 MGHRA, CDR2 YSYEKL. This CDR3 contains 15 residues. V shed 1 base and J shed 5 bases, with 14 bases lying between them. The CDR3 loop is CASSQAGATMETQYF. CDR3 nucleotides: TGCGCCAGCAGCCAAGCTGGAGCGACGATGGAGACCCAGTACTTC.

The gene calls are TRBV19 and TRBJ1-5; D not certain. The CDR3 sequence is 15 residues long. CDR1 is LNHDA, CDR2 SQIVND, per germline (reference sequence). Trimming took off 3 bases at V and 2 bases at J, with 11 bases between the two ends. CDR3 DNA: TGTGCCAGTAGTATTCAAGGACTCGGCAATCAGCCCCAGCATTTT. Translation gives CASSIQGLGNQPQHF.